A selection of T cell receptor beta chains follows, all from one sample in a study of T cell repertoires in cytomegalovirus infection. TCRdb re-analysed the reads in MiXCR, keeping a single row per CDR3 protein. The data show more than 300,000 distinct CDR3 sequences, with roughly a third seen just once and around an eighth held by the top ten. No antigens are known for them. The source material was cultured PBMCs, sampled from culture after CMV antigen stimulation. The receptor source for this set is a human donor in good health (CMV status not recorded). Some clones in this sample may be carry-over from other donors' samples. The conserved cysteine and the conserved F or W are not part of the CDR3 here. Each record gives: V gene, CDR3 length, J gene, CDR3 protein.

TRBV29-1,13,TRBJ2-1,SVHPGGATYNEQF
TRBV6-2/TRBV6-3,17,TRBJ2-1,ASRKTFRLAGGPRNEQF
TRBV19,12,TRBJ1-5,ASSVTGGYQPQH
TRBV18,11,TRBJ1-2,ASSPEGIYGYT
TRBV7-8,14,TRBJ2-1,ASTLIPSLSYNEQF
TRBV7-2,12,TRBJ2-7,ASSVALTPYEQY
TRBV28,13,TRBJ2-1,ASSFWLAVYNEQF
TRBV4-2,14,TRBJ2-1,ASSQDRGSRYNEQF
TRBV19,13,TRBJ2-5,ASSIRTGLQETQY
TRBV7-2,12,TRBJ2-5,ASSLAANEETQY
TRBV11-2,18,TRBJ2-1,ASSWRPTEFTPNKYNEQF
TRBV7-2,13,TRBJ2-1,ASSSGTGRYNEQF
TRBV6-2/TRBV6-3,11,TRBJ2-6,ASSMVGANVLT
TRBV5-1,12,TRBJ2-7,ASSEGTGGYEQY
TRBV6-2/TRBV6-3,14,TRBJ2-2,ASSYSIPLYTGELF
TRBV11-2,11,TRBJ2-2,ASSPDYTGELF
TRBV11-2,13,TRBJ1-1,ASSLVVGGNTEAF
TRBV15,14,TRBJ2-3,ATSRAQRDHLDTQY
TRBV11-2,12,TRBJ1-2,ASSLRQGNYGYT
TRBV11-3,12,TRBJ2-2,ASSKSWETGELF